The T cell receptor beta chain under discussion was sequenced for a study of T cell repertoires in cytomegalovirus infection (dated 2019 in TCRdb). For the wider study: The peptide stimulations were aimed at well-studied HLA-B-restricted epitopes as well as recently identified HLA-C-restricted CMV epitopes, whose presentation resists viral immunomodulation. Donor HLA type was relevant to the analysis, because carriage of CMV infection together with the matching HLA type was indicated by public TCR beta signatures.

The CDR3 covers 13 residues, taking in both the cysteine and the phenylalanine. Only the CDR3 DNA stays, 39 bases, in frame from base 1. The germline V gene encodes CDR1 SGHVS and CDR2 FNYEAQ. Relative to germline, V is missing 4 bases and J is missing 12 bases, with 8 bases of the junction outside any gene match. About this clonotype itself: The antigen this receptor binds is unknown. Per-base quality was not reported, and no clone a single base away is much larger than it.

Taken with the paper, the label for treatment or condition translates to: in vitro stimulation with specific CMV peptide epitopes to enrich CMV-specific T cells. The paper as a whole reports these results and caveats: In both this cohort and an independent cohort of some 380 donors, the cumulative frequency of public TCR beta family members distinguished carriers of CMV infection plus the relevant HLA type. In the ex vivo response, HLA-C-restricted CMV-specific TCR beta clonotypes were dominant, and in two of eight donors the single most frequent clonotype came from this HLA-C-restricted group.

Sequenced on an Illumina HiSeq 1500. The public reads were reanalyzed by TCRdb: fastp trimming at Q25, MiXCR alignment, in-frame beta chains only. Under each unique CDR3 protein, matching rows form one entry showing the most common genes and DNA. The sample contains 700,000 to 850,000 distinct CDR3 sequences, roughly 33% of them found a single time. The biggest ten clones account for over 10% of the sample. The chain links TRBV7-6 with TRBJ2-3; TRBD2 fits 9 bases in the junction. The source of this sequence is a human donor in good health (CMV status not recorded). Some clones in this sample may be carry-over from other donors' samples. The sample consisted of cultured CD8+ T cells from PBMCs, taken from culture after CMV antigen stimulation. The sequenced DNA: TGTGCCAGCAGCTCCGGGATAGCGGGAGAACAGTATTTT. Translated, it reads CASSSGIAGEQYF.